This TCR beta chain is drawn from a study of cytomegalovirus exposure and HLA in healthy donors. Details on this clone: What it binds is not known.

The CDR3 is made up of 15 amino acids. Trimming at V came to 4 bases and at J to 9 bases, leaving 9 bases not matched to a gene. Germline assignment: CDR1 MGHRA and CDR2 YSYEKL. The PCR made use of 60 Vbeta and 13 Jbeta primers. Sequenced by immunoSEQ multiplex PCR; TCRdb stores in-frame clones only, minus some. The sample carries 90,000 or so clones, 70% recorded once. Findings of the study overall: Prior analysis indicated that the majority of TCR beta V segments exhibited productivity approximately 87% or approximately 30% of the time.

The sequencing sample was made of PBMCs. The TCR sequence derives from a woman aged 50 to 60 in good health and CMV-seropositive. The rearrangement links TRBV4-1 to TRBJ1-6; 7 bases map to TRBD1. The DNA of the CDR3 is TGCGCCAGCAGCCCCACCGGGACAGCGCGTTCACCCCTCCACTTT. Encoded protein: CASSPTGTARSPLHF.